The 11 T cell receptor beta chains in this list originate from one sample, sequenced in a study of somatic mutations in cytotoxic T cells in rheumatoid arthritis. Produced via immunoSEQ multiplex PCR; TCRdb's table is partial and in-frame only. The sample yields about 12,000 clones, over 70% seen once. Sequencing input: CD8+ T cells sorted from blood. Receptors originate from a man aged 65 to 79 in good health.

This chain connects TRBV19 to TRBJ1-2; D is ambiguous. The V gene's germline CDR1 is LNHDA and CDR2 SQIVND (reference sequence). The CDR3 is made up of 12 amino acids. V was pared by 8 bases and J by 5 bases, with 12 bases between. The CDR3 region is CASVDSGYGYTF. Here the CDR3 DNA reads TGTGCCAGTGTAGATAGCGGATATGGCTACACCTTC.

This chain joins TRBV7-9 and TRBJ1-2; 9 bases are a match to TRBD1. The V and J ends lost 1 base and 6 bases, in that order; junction bases with no gene match: 0. This CDR3 contains 13 residues. Germline V gives CDR1 SEHNR, CDR2 FQNEAQ (reference sequence). This CDR3 reads CASSLGQGDGYTF. For the CDR3, the DNA is TGTGCCAGCAGCTTAGGACAGGGGGATGGCTACACCTTC.

This clone has only a few counts. The chain has TRBV27 and TRBJ2-7, with 8 positions matching TRBD2. The V and J ends lost 2 bases and 4 bases, in that order; junction bases with no gene match: 7. CDR1 is MNHEY and CDR2 is SMNVEV in the germline V gene (reference sequence). This CDR3 comprises 15 residues. CDR3: CASSLTPGLVYEQYF. As DNA, the CDR3 is TGTGCCAGCAGTTTAACCCCGGGACTAGTTTACGAGCAGTACTTC.

The CDR3, as DNA: TGTGCCAGCAGCCCGAGGGCAGACCCCCCAGGGACCCAGTACTTC. Translated: CASSPRADPPGTQYF. The chain has TRBV7-2 and TRBJ2-5; TRBD2 is a possible D gene (5 bases). The CDR3 has 15 amino acids. V was trimmed by 5 bases and J by 7 bases, leaving 20 bases between them. In germline, CDR1 is SGHTA, CDR2 FQGNSA.

The chain uses TRBV27 and TRBJ2-6; 7 bases are shared with TRBD1. V gave up 5 bases and J gave up 0 bases; unmatched junction bases: 7. Germline V lookup: CDR1 MNHEY, CDR2 SMNVEV (reference sequence). This CDR3 spans 17 amino acids. DNA for the CDR3: TGTGCCAGCAGTCGGTATTCAGGGGGCTCTGGGGCCAACGTCCTGACTTTC. It codes for CASSRYSGGSGANVLTF.

The V and J genes are TRBV2 and TRBJ2-5; unclear D gene. In germline, CDR1 is SNHLY, CDR2 FYNNEI. V was shortened by 9 bases and J by 3 bases, with 14 bases between the two germline ends. The CDR3 covers 13 residues. The CDR3 is CASPHVNKETQYF. Here the CDR3 DNA reads TGTGCCAGTCCCCACGTGAATAAAGAGACCCAGTACTTC.

The chain joins TRBV11-3 to TRBJ1-2, with D unresolved. CDR3 size: 13 residues. V shed 4 bases and J shed 13 bases, with 19 bases lying between them. Germline loops: CDR1 SGHNT, CDR2 YENEEA. The CDR3 bases are TGTGCCAGCAGCTACCCTTCGGGCGGAGCTATCACCTTC. Translation: CASSYPSGGAITF.

The chain carries TRBV4-3 and TRBJ2-7, with 7 bases matching TRBD2. Germline CDR1 reads LGHNA; CDR2 reads YSLEER. The V segment lost 1 base and the J segment 2 bases; nucleotides outside the gene matches: 5. This CDR3 is 15 amino acids long. Written as DNA, the CDR3 is TGCGCCAGCAGCCAAGGGCGGACTAGTGCCTACGAGCAGTACTTC. It encodes CASSQGRTSAYEQYF.

The rearrangement uses TRBV5-4 and TRBJ2-5; possibly TRBD1 for D (7 bases). V was cut by 4 bases and J by 4 bases, with 26 bases left in between. Germline V gene sequence: CDR1 SGHNT, CDR2 YYREEE (reference sequence). The CDR3 has 18 amino acids. CDR3 coding DNA: TGTGCCAGCAGCGGACCTGTAGTTGGAGGGGGCGAGGGAGAGACCCAGTACTTC. Its translation: CASSGPVVGGGEGETQYF.

The chain is built from TRBV6-5 and TRBJ1-1; the match to TRBD1 covers 7 bases. This CDR3 contains 11 residues. Trimming at V came to 5 bases and at J to 8 bases, leaving 2 bases not matched to a gene. The germline gives CDR1 MNHEY, CDR2 SVGAGI. The chain's CDR3 is CASSQDREAFF. The CDR3 DNA sequence: TGTGCCAGCAGTCAGGACAGGGAAGCTTTCTTT.

The rearrangement joins TRBV6-5 to TRBJ1-2; D gene uncertain. This CDR3 has 15 residues. Looked up from germline, CDR1 is MNHEY and CDR2 is SVGAGI. V gave up 2 bases and J gave up 0 bases, with 10 bases separating them. CDR3 DNA: TGTGCCAGCAGTTACAGATTCACACCTAACTATGGCTACACCTTC. Its translation: CASSYRFTPNYGYTF.